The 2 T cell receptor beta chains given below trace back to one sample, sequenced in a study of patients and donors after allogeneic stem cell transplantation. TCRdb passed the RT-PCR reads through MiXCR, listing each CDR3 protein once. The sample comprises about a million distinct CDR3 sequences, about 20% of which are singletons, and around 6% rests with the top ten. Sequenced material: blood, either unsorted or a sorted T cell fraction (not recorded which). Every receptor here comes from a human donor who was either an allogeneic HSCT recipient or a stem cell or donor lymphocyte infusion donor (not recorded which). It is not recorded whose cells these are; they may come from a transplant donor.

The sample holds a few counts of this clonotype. This CDR3 is CASLLPRTGHDGYTF. CDR3 in DNA: TGTGCCAGCCTTTTACCCAGGACAGGGCATGATGGCTACACCTTC. The chain has TRBV6-1 and TRBJ1-2; 8 bases align to TRBD1. Germline CDR1 reads MNHNS; CDR2 reads SASEGT. V lost 8 bases and J lost 6; bases outside the gene matches: 14. CDR3 length equals 15 residues.

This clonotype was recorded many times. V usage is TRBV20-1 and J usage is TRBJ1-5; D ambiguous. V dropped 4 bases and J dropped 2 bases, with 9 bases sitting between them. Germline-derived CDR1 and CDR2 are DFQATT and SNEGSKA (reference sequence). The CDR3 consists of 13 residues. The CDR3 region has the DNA TGCAGTGCTAAGGGCTTTGGCAATCAGCCCCAGCATTTT. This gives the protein CSAKGFGNQPQHF.